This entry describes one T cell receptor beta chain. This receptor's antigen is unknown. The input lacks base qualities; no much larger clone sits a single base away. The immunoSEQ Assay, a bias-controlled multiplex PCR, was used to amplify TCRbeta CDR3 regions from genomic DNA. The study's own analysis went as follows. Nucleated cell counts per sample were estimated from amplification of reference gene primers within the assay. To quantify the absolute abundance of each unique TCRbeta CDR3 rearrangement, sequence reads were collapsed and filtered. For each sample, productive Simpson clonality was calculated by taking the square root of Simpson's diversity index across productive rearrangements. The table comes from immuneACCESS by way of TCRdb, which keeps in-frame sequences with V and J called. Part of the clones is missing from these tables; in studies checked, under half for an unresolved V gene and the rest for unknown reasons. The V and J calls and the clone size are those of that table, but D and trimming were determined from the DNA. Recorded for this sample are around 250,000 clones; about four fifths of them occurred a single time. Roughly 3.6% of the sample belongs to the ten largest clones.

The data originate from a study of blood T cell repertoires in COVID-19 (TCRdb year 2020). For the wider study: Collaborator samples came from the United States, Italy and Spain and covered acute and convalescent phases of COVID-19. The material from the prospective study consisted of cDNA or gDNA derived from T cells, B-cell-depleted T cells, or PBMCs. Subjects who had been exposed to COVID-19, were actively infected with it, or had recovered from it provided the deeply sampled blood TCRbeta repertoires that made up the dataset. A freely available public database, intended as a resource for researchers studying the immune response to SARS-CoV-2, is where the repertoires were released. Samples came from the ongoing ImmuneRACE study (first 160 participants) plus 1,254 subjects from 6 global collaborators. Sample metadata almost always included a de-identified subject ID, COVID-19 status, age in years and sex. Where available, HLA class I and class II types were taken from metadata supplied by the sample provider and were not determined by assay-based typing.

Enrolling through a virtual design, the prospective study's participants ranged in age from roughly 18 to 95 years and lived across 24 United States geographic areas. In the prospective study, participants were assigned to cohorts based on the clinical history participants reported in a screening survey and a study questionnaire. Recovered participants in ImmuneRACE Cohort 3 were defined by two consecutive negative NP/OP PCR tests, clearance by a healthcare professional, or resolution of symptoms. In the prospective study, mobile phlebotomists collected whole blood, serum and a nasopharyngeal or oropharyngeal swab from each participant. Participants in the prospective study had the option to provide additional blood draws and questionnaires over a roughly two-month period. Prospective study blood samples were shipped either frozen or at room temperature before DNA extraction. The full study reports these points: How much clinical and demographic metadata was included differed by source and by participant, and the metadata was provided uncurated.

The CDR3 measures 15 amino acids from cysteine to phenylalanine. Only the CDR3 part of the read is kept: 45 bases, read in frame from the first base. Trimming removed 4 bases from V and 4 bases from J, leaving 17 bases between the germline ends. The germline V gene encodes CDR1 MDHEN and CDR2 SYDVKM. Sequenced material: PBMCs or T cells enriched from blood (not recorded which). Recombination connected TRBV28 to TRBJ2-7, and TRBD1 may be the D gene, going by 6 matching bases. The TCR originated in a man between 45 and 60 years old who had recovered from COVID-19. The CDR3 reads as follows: CASSSTGDPRYEQYF. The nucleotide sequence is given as TGTGCCAGCAGTTCGACAGGCGATCCCCGGTACGAGCAGTACTTC.